The subject of this entry is one T cell receptor (beta chain). Its antigen is unidentified. Produced via immunoSEQ multiplex PCR; TCRdb's table is partial and in-frame only. Altogether under 20,000 clones are present, 70% to 85% being singletons, with the ten largest covering about 40%. V was pared by 5 bases and J by 4 bases, with 16 bases between. The CDR3 runs 14 residues. Germline CDR1 SQVTM, CDR2 ANQGSEA. This sample was included in a study of PD-1 blockade in classical Hodgkin lymphoma. Study-wide results and caveats: The drivers behind the repertoire differences, possibly disease activity or prior therapy, remain undefined.

As for time point: cycle 4 day 1 (C4D1), after more than 5 weeks of nivolumab. All patients experienced relapse after autologous stem cell transplantation, and brentuximab vedotin exposure was variable. The chain couples TRBV29-1 to TRBJ2-3, with TRBD1 as a possible D gene (5 bases). Sequencing used peripheral blood mononuclear cells (PBMCs), obtained before the fourth cycle of nivolumab. The receptor was isolated from a human donor with classical Hodgkin lymphoma. This chain's CDR3 is CSVKGPSPADTQYF. In DNA form, the CDR3 reads TGCAGCGTTAAGGGGCCGTCCCCCGCAGATACGCAGTATTTT.